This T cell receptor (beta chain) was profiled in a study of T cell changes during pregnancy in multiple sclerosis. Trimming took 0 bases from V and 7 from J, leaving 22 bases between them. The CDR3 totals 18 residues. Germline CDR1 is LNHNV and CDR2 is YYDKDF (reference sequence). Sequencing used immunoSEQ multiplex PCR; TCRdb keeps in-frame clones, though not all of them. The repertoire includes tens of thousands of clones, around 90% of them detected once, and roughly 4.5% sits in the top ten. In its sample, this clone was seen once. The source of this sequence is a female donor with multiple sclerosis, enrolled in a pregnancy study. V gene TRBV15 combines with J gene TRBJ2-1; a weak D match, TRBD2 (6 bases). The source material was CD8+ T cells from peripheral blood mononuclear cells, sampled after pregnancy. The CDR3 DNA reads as TGTGCCACCAGCAGAGATCCGACCCCCCGGGGCCGGGGGAATGAGCAGTTCTTC. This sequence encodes CATSRDPTPRGRGNEQFF.